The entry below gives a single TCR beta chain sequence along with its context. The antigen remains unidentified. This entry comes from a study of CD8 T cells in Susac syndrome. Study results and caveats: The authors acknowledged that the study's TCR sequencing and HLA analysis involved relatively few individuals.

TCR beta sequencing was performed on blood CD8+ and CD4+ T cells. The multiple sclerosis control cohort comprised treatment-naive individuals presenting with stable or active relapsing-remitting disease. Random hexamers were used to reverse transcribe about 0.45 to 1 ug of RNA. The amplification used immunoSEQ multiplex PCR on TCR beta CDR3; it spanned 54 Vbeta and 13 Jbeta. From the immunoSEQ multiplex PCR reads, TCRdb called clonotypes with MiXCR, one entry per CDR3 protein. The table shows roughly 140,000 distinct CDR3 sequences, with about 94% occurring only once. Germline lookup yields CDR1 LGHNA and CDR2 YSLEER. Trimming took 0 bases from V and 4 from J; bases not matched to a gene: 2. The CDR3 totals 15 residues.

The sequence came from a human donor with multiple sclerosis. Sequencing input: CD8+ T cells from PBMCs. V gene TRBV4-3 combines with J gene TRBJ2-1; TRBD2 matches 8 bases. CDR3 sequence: CASSQDGGGYNEQFF. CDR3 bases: TGCGCCAGCAGCCAAGACGGGGGGGGTTACAATGAGCAGTTCTTC.